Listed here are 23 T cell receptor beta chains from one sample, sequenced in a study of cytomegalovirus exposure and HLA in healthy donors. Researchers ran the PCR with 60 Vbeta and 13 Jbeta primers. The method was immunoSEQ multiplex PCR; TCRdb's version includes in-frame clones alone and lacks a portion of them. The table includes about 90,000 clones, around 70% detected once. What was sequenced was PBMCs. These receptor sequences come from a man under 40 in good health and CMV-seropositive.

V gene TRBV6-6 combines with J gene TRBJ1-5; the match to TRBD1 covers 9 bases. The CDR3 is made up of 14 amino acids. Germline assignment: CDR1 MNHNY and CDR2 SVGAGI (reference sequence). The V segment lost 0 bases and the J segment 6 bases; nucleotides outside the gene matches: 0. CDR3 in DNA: TGTGCCAGCAGTTACTCGACAGGGGGTCAGCCCCAGCATTTT. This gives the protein CASSYSTGGQPQHF.

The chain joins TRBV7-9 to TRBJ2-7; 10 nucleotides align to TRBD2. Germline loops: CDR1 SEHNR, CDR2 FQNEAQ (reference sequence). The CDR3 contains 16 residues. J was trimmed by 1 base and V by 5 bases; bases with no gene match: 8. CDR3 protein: CASSPTPGLASYEQYF. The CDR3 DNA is TGTGCCAGCAGCCCCACCCCGGGACTAGCGTCCTACGAGCAGTACTTC.

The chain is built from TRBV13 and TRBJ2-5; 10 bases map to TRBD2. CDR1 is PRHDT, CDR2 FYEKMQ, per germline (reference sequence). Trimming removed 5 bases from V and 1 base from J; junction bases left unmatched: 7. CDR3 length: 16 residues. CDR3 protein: CASSKGLAEIQETQYF. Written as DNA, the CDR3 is TGTGCCAGCAGCAAAGGACTAGCGGAGATCCAAGAGACCCAGTACTTC.

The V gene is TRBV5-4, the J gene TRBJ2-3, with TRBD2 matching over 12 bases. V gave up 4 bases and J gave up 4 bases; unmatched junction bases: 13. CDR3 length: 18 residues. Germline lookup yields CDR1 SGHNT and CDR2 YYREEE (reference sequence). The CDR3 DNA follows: TGTGCCAGCAGCCCGCTAGCGGGGGGGCGTGGTATTGCAGATACGCAGTATTTT. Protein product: CASSPLAGGRGIADTQYF.

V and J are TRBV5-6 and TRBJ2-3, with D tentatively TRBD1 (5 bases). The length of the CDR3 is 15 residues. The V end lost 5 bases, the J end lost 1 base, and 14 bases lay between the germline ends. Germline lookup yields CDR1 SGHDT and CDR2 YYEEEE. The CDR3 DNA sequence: TGTGCCAGCAGGCCGAGGTCCAGGGGCACAGATACGCAGTATTTT. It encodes CASRPRSRGTDTQYF.

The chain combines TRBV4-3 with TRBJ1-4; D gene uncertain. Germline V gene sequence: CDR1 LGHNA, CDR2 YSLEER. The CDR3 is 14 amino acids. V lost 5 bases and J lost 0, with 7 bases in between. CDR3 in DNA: TGCGCCAGCAGCACAGTCGCAACTAATGAAAAACTGTTTTTT. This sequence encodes CASSTVATNEKLFF.

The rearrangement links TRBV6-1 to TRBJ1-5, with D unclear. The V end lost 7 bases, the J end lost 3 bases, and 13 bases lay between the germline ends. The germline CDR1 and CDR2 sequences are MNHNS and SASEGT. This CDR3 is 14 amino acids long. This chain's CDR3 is CASIEGETNQPQHF. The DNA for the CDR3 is TGTGCCAGCATTGAGGGAGAGACCAATCAGCCCCAGCATTTT.

The CDR3 coding sequence is TGTGCCAGCAGTACAAGGAGGGAAGCTTTCTTT. Its translation: CASSTRREAFF. The rearrangement links TRBV28 to TRBJ1-1; D is ambiguous. The germline V gene encodes CDR1 MDHEN and CDR2 SYDVKM. The CDR3 extends over 11 amino acids. V was trimmed by 5 bases and J by 8 bases, leaving 9 bases between them.

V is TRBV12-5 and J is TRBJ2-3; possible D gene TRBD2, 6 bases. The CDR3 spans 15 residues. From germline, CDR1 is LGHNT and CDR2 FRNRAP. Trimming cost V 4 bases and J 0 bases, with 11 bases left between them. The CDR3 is CASGSLAGSTDTQYF. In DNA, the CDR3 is TGTGCTAGTGGTTCCCTGGCGGGGAGCACAGATACGCAGTATTTT.

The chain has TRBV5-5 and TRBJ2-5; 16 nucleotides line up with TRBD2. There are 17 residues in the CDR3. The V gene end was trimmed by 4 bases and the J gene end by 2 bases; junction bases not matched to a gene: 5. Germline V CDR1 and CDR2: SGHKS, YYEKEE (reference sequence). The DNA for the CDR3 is TGTGCCAGCAGCCCGGGACTAGCGGGGGGGCAACAAGAGACCCAGTACTTC. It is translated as CASSPGLAGGQQETQYF.

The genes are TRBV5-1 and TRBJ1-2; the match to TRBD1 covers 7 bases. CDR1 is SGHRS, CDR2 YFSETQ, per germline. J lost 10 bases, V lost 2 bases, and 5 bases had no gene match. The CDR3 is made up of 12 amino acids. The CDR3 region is CASSFSTGTYTF. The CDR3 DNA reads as TGCGCCAGCAGCTTTTCGACAGGGACCTACACCTTC.

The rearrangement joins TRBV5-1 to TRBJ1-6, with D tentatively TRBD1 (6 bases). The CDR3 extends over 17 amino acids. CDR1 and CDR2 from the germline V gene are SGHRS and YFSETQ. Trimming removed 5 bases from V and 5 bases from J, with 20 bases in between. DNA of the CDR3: TGCGCCAGCAGTAGAGATGGGGGCGACGGGAATAATTCACCCCTCCACTTT. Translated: CASSRDGGDGNNSPLHF.

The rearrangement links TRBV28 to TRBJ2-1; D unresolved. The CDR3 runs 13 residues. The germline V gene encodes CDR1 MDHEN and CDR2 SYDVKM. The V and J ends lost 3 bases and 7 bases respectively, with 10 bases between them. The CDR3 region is CASSFPSENEQFF. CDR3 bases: TGTGCCAGCAGTTTCCCTTCAGAAAATGAGCAGTTCTTC.

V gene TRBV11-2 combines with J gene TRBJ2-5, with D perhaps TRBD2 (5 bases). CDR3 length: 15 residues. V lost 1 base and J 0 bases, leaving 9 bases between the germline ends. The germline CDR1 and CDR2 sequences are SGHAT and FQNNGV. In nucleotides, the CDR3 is TGTGCCAGCAGCTTAGGCGGAGGCGACCAAGAGACCCAGTACTTC. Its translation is CASSLGGGDQETQYF.

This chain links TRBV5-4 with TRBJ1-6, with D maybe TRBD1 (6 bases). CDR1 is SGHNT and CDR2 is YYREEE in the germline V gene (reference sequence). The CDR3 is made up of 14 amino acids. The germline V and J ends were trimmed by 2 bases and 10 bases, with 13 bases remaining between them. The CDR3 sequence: CASSFRGGGSPLHF. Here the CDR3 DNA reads TGTGCCAGCAGCTTTCGGGGGGGCGGATCACCCCTCCACTTT.

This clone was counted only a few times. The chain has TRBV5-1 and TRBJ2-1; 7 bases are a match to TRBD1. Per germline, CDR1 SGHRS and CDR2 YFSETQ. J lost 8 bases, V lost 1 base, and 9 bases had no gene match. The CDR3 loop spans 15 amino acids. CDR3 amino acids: CASSLTGASGDEQFF. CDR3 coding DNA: TGCGCCAGCAGCTTGACAGGGGCCTCTGGGGATGAGCAGTTCTTC.

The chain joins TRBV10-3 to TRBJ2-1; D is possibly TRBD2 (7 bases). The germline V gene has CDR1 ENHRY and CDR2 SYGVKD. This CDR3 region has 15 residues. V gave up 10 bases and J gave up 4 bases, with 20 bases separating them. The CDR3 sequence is CATTPRGGVYNEQFF. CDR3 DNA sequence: TGTGCCACCACTCCCCGAGGGGGGGTTTACAATGAGCAGTTCTTC.

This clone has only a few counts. In nucleotides, the CDR3 is TGCGAATCAGGACAGGGGGCGGTCCCGGTCTACGAGCAGTACTTC. Amino acid sequence: CESGQGAVPVYEQYF. This chain links TRBV10-1 with TRBJ2-7; TRBD1 aligns across 11 bases. From germline, CDR1 is WNHNN and CDR2 SYGVQD (reference sequence). The CDR3 is made up of 15 amino acids.

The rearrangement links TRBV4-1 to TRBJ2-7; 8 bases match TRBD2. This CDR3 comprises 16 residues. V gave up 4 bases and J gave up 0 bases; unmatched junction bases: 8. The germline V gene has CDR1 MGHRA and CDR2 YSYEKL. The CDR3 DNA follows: TGCGCCAGCAGCCGTGGACTAGCCGGCAGCTCCTACGAGCAGTACTTC. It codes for CASSRGLAGSSYEQYF.

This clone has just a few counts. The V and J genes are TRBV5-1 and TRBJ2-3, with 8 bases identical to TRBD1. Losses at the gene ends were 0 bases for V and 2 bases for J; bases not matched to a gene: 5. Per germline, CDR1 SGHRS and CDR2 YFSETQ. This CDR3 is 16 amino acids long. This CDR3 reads CASSLGTGLATDTQYF. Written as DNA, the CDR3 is TGCGCCAGCAGCTTGGGGACAGGGCTCGCCACAGATACGCAGTATTTT.

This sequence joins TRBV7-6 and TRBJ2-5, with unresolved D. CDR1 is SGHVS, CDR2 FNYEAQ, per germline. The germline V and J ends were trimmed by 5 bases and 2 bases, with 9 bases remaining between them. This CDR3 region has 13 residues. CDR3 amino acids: CASSAYPQETQYF. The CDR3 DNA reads TGTGCCAGCAGCGCCTACCCGCAAGAGACCCAGTACTTC. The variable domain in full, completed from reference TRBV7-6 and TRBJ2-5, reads GAGVSQSPRYKVTKRGQDVALRCDPISGHVSLYWYRQALGQGPEFLTYFNYEAQQDKSGLPNDRFSAERPEGSISTLTIQRTEQRDSAMYRCASSAYPQETQYFGPGTRLLVL.

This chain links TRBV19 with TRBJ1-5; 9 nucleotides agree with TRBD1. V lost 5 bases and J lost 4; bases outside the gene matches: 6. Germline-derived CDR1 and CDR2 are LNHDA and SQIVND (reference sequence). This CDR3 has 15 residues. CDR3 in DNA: TGTGCCAGTAGTCAGGGACAGGGCGGGAATCAGCCCCAGCATTTT. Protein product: CASSQGQGGNQPQHF.

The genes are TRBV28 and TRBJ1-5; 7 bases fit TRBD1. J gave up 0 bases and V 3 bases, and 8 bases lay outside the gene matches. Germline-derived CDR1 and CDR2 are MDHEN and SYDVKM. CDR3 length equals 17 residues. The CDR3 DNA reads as TGTGCCAGCAGTTTGACAGGGTTTGGGGATAGCAATCAGCCCCAGCATTTT. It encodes CASSLTGFGDSNQPQHF. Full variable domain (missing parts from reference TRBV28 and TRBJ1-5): DVKVTQSSRYLVKRTGEKVFLECVQDMDHENMFWYRQDPGLGLRLIYFSYDVKMKEKGDIPEGYSVSREKKERFSLILESASTNQTSMYLCASSLTGFGDSNQPQHFGDGTRLSIL.